This TCR beta chain was observed in a study of a mutant IDH1 vaccine in newly diagnosed glioma. This clone has more than one count but fewer than ten. Its antigen remains unidentified. Germline assignment: CDR1 SQVTM and CDR2 ANQGSEA. The CDR3 sequence is 13 residues long. Unmatched junction bases numbered 7, after V lost 3 bases and J lost 7 bases. Time point indicated: week 23, last vaccination. Every vaccination contained 300 ug of the mutant IDH1 20-mer peptide and was paired with topical imiquimod. Libraries were prepared by immunoSEQ multiplex PCR; TCRdb keeps only in-frame clonotypes and omits some of them. This table has 43,000 or so clones, 65% to 85% appearing once.

This chain connects TRBV29-1 to TRBJ1-1; 8 nucleotides agree with TRBD1. The sequence was collected from a woman between 18 and 29 years old with glioma. Some clones in this sample may be carry-over from other donors' samples. The sample in question was PBMCs, obtained from a glioma patient whose treatment included an IDH1 peptide vaccine. CDR3 region: CSVESQGAGEAFF. CDR3 sequence (DNA): TGCAGCGTTGAGTCCCAGGGGGCAGGTGAAGCTTTCTTT.